Presented here are 3 T cell receptor beta chains from one specimen sequenced in a study of T-cell reconstitution after alpha-beta-depleted transplantation in children. Unique molecular identifiers were built into the TCRbeta library. Using its own MiXCR run on the PCR reads, TCRdb lists one record per CDR3 protein. The profile shows approximately 490,000 distinct CDR3 sequences, 12% of them singletons. The sample here was PBMCs from the stem cell graft donor, taken from the stem cell graft. Source of these receptors: a human donor who donated a stem cell graft to a child with combined immunodeficiency.

This clonotype was found a few times. The CDR3 region has the DNA TGTGCCAGCAGCTTGTCGGGGATAAATGAGCAGTTCTTC. Translation gives CASSLSGINEQFF. The chain links TRBV5-5 to TRBJ2-1; D is perhaps TRBD2 (5 bases). The length of the CDR3 is 13 residues. The V gene's germline CDR1 is SGHKS and CDR2 YYEKEE (reference sequence). V gave up 1 base and J gave up 7 bases, with 9 bases separating them.

V usage is TRBV10-3 and J usage is TRBJ2-1, with 12 bases that match TRBD2. With 2 bases clipped from V and 4 bases from J, the junction kept 9 bases outside the gene matches. The germline V gene has CDR1 ENHRY and CDR2 SYGVKD. The CDR3 covers 18 residues. The CDR3 bases are TGTGCCATCAGTGAGCCGACTAGCGGGGGAATCGCGTACAATGAGCAGTTCTTC. This translates into CAISEPTSGGIAYNEQFF.

This clonotype was found many times. The chain links TRBV12-3 or TRBV12-4 to TRBJ2-1; D is undetermined. This CDR3 contains 12 residues. Trimming took off 6 bases at V and 8 bases at J, with 11 bases between the two ends. This CDR3 reads CASSTLGYEQFF. The DNA for the CDR3 is TGTGCCAGCAGCACCTTGGGGTATGAGCAGTTCTTC.